The 7 T cell receptor beta chains listed next were all sequenced from one sample in a study of blood T cell repertoires in COVID-19. The method was immunoSEQ multiplex PCR; TCRdb's version includes in-frame clones alone and lacks a portion of them. Of a few hundred thousand clones in the sample, 85% were seen once. Sequences were obtained from peripheral blood. These receptors came from a woman aged 18-30 years with acute or convalescent COVID-19.

This chain joins TRBV24-1 and TRBJ1-5; TRBD1 is a possible D gene (5 bases). Trimming stripped 4 bases from V and 4 bases from J, with 16 bases between. CDR3 length: 16 residues. Germline-derived CDR1 and CDR2 are KGHDR and SFDVKD. CDR3 DNA: TGTGCCACCAGTGAATCCGGACACACGAGTAATCAGCCCCAGCATTTT. Encoded protein: CATSESGHTSNQPQHF.

The chain combines TRBV24-1 with TRBJ2-1, with a possible D match to TRBD1 (6 bases). CDR3 length equals 15 residues. Trimming took 4 bases from V and 4 from J, leaving 13 bases between them. Germline CDR1 is KGHDR and CDR2 is SFDVKD. The DNA for the CDR3 is TGTGCCACCAGTGAGACAGGCGGGCCATACAATGAGCAGTTCTTC. Translating it yields CATSETGGPYNEQFF.

The chain couples TRBV7-9 to TRBJ1-1; D is possibly TRBD1 (5 bases). Trimming cost V 4 bases and J 5 bases, with 8 bases left between them. Germline V gene lookup returns CDR1 SEHNR and CDR2 FQNEAQ (reference sequence). This CDR3 region has 12 residues. CDR3 DNA: TGTGCCAGCAGCTCGCCAGGGACTGAAGCTTTCTTT. It codes for CASSSPGTEAFF. The variable domain in full, with the rest retrieved from reference TRBV7-9 and TRBJ1-1, is DTGVSQNPRHKITKRGQNVTFRCDPISEHNRLYWYRQTLGQGPEFLTYFQNEAQLEKSRLLSDRFSAERPKGSFSTLEIQRTEQGDSAMYLCASSSPGTEAFFGQGTRLTVV.

The rearrangement links TRBV6-5 to TRBJ1-5, with 9 bases that match TRBD1. V lost 3 bases and J lost 9; bases outside the gene matches: 3. The CDR3 is made up of 13 amino acids. Germline values: CDR1 MNHEY, CDR2 SVGAGI. CDR3 sequence: CASSYGQGSPQHF. CDR3 bases: TGTGCCAGCAGTTATGGACAGGGGTCGCCCCAGCATTTT.

The chain employs TRBV28 and TRBJ2-5; 7 positions agree with TRBD2. The CDR3 contains 14 residues. V lost 6 bases, J lost 4 bases, and 8 bases stayed unmatched. Germline values: CDR1 MDHEN, CDR2 SYDVKM. CDR3 loop: CASSPMRGIETQYF. The CDR3 region has the DNA TGTGCCAGCAGCCCGATGCGGGGGATAGAGACCCAGTACTTC.

The chain combines TRBV19 with TRBJ1-2, with TRBD1 as a possible D gene (5 bases). The V end was cut by 4 bases, the J end by 3 bases, with 15 bases between. Germline CDR1 reads LNHDA; CDR2 reads SQIVND (reference sequence). CDR3 length: 15 residues. The CDR3 loop is CASSTKLTDYYGYTF. The CDR3 bases are TGTGCCAGTAGTACGAAATTGACAGATTACTATGGCTACACCTTC.

The CDR3 is CASSENPGTNTEAFF. The CDR3 coding sequence is TGCGCCAGCAGTGAGAATCCGGGAACGAACACTGAAGCTTTCTTT. The gene calls are TRBV10-1 and TRBJ1-1; no firm D call. Germline V gives CDR1 WNHNN, CDR2 SYGVQD (reference sequence). V was cut by 2 bases and J by 1 base, with 11 bases left in between. The CDR3 extends over 15 amino acids.